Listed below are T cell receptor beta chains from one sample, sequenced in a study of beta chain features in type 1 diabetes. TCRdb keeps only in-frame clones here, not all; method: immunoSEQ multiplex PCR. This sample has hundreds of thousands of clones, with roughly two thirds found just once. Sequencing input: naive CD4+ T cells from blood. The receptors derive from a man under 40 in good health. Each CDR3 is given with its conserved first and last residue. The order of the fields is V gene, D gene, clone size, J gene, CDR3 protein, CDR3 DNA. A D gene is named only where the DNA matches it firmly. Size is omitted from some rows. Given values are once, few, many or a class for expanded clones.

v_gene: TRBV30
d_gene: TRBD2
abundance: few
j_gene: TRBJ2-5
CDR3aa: CAWSPPGLAGRETQYF
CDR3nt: TGTGCCTGGAGTCCTCCTGGACTAGCGGGGCGAGAGACCCAGTACTTC

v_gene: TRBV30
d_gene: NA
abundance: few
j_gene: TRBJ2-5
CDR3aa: CAWSVQTGYQETQYF
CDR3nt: TGTGCCTGGAGTGTACAGACTGGGTACCAAGAGACCCAGTACTTC

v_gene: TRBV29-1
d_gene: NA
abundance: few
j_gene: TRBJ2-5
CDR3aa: CSVGNRLQETQYF
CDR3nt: TGCAGCGTTGGGAACAGGCTCCAAGAGACCCAGTACTTC

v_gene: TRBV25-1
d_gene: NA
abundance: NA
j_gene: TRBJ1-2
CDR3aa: CASSEYKGGYTF
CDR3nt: TGTGCCAGCAGTGAATATAAGGGTGGCTACACCTTC

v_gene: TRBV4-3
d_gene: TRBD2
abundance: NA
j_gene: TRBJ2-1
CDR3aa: CASSRGLAGYEQFF
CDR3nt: TGCGCCAGCAGCCGAGGACTAGCGGGTTATGAGCAGTTCTTC

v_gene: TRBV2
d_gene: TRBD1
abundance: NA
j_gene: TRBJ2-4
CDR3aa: CASSEVRGQAAKNIQYF
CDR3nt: TGTGCCAGCAGTGAAGTGAGGGGACAGGCAGCCAAAAACATTCAGTACTTC

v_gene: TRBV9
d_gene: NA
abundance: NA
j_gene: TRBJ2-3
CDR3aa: CASSAGAYTDTQYF
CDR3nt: TGTGCCAGCAGCGCCGGGGCCTACACAGATACGCAGTATTTT

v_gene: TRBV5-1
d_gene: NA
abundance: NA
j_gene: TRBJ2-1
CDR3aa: CASSLGDSDNEQFF
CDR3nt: TGCGCCAGCAGCCTAGGGGACTCTGACAATGAGCAGTTCTTC

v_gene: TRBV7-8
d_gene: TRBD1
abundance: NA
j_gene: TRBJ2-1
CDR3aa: CASSLDRGLYNEQFF
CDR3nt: TGTGCCAGCAGCTTAGACAGGGGGCTTTACAATGAGCAGTTCTTC

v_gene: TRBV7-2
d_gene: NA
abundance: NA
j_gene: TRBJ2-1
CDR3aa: CASSRRGDKSYNEQFF
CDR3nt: TGTGCCAGCAGCCGTCGGGGGGACAAGTCCTACAATGAGCAGTTCTTC

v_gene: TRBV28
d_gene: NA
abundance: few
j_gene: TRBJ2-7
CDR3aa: CASRSTGAYEQYF
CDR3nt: TGTGCCAGCAGGTCGACAGGTGCCTACGAGCAGTACTTC

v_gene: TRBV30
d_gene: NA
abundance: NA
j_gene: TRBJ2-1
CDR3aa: CAWSSEYNEQFF
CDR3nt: TGTGCCTGGAGTAGCGAATACAATGAGCAGTTCTTC

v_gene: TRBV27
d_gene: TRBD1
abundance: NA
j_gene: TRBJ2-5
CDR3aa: CASGTGVRETQYF
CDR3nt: TGTGCCAGCGGGACAGGGGTTCGAGAGACCCAGTACTTC

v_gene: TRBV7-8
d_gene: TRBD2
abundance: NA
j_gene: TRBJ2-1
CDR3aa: CASSSGLARSEQFF
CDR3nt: TGTGCCAGCAGCTCGGGACTAGCTCGCAGTGAGCAGTTCTTC

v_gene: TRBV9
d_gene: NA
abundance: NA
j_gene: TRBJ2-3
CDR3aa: CASSVEAKDTQYF
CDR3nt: TGTGCCAGCAGCGTAGAGGCGAAAGATACGCAGTATTTT

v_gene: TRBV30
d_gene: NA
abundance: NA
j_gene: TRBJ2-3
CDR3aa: CAWSRRGTDTQYF
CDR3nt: TGTGCCTGGAGTAGGCGGGGCACAGATACGCAGTATTTT

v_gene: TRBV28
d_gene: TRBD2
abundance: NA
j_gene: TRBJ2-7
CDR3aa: CASSASSGIDYEQYF
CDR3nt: TGTGCCAGCAGTGCATCTAGCGGGATAGACTACGAGCAGTACTTC

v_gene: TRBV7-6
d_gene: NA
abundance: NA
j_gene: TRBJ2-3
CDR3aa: CASSRTGDTQYF
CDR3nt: TGTGCCAGCAGTCGTACAGGGGATACGCAGTATTTT

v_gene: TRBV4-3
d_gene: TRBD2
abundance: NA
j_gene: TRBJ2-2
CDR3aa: CASSQGGLADNTGELFF
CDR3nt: TGCGCCAGCAGCCAAGGGGGACTAGCGGATAACACCGGGGAGCTGTTTTTT

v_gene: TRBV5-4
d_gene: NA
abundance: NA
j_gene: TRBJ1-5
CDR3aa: CASSLGGGSNQPQHF
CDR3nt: TGTGCCAGCAGCTTGGGAGGGGGAAGCAATCAGCCCCAGCATTTT

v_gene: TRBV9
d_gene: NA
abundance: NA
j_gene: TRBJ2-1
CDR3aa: CASSVEQAYNEQFF
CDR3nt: TGCGCCAGCAGCGTAGAACAGGCTTACAATGAGCAGTTCTTC

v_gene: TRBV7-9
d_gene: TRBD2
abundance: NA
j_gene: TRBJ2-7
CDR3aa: CASSRSGIYEQYF
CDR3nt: TGTGCCAGCAGCCGAAGCGGGATCTACGAGCAGTACTTC

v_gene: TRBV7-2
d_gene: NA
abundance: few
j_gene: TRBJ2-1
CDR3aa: CASSLAGADEQFF
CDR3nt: TGTGCCAGCAGCTTAGCTGGGGCCGATGAGCAGTTCTTC

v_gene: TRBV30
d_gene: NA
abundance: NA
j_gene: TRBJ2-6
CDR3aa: CAWSVSWAGANVLTF
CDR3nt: TGTGCCTGGAGTGTATCCTGGGCTGGGGCCAACGTCCTGACTTTC

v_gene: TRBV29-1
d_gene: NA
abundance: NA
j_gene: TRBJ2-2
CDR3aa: CSASQAEFTGELFF
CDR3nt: TGCAGCGCCAGTCAGGCGGAGTTCACCGGGGAGCTGTTTTTT

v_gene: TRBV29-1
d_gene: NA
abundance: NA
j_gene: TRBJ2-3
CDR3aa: CSATVGGSTGADTQYF
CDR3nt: TGCAGCGCCACTGTAGGCGGGTCTACCGGGGCAGATACGCAGTATTTT

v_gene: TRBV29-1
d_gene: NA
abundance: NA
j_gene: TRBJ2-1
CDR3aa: CSVEAGRSSYNEQFF
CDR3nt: TGCAGCGTTGAAGCAGGCAGAAGCTCCTACAATGAGCAGTTCTTC

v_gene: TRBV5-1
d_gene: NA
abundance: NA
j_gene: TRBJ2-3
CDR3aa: CASSFDREGTQYF
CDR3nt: TGCGCCAGCAGTTTTGACAGGGAGGGTACGCAGTATTTT

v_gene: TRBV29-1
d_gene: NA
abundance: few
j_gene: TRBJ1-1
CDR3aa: CSVRGRMNTEAFF
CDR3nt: TGCAGCGTTCGAGGGCGGATGAACACTGAAGCTTTCTTT

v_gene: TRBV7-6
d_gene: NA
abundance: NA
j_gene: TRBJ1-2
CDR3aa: CASSYPGGYGYTF
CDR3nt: TGTGCCAGCAGCTACCCGGGGGGTTATGGCTACACCTTC

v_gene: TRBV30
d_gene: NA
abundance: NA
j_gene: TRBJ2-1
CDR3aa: CASDRGLNEQFF
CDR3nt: TGTGCTTCGGATCGGGGGTTGAATGAGCAGTTCTTC

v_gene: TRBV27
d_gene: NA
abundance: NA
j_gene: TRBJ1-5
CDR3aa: CASMRVQEGPQHF
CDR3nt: TGTGCCAGCATGCGGGTCCAGGAAGGGCCCCAGCATTTT

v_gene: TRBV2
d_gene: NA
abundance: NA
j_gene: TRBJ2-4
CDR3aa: CASSEALKTKNIQYF
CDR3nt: TGTGCCAGCAGTGAAGCCCTTAAAACCAAAAACATTCAGTACTTC

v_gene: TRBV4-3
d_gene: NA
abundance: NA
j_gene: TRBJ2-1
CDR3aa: CASSQGHQNNEQFF
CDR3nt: TGCGCCAGCAGCCAAGGTCACCAGAACAATGAGCAGTTCTTC

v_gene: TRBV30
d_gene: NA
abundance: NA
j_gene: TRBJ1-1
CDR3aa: CAWREYMDTEAFF
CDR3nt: TGTGCCTGGAGGGAATATATGGACACTGAAGCTTTCTTT

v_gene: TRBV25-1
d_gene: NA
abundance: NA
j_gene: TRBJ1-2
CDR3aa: CASSVAGQTYGYTF
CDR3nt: TGTGCCAGCAGTGTCGCAGGACAGACCTATGGCTACACCTTC

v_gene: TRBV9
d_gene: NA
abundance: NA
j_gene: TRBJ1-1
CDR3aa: CASSVEAGTANTEAFF
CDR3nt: TGTGCCAGCAGCGTAGAGGCTGGGACCGCGAACACTGAAGCTTTCTTT

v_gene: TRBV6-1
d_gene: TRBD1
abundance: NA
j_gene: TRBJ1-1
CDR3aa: CASRDRGGTEAFF
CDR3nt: TGTGCCAGCAGGGACAGGGGGGGCACTGAAGCTTTCTTT

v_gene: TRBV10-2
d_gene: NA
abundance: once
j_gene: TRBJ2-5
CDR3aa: CASSGFGGRETQYF
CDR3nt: TGCGCCAGCAGTGGGTTCGGGGGAAGAGAGACCCAGTACTTC